This T cell receptor beta chain was recovered during a study of cytotoxic CD8 clonotypes in ibrutinib-treated CLL. Study results and caveats: Clonality correlated strongly with circulating CD8+ T cells and exceeded age-matched healthy donors at baseline. Private clonotypes, not public ones, expanded at ibrutinib response.

The junction had 9 bases not matched to a gene; V was cut back by 0 bases and J by 0 bases. The germline V gene encodes CDR1 SQVTM and CDR2 ANQGSEA. CDR3 size: 18 residues. As regards this clone: Antigen unknown.

Measured with immunoSEQ multiplex PCR; TCRdb has only the in-frame clones, and not every one. Here the sample spans tens of thousands of clones, about 86% being singletons. The receptor was derived from a human donor with chronic lymphocytic leukemia. The starting material was PBMCs, obtained before ibrutinib treatment. V gene TRBV29-1 combines with J gene TRBJ2-3; 10 nucleotides match TRBD2. Here the CDR3 reads CSVEELAGLSYSTDTQYF. The CDR3 DNA follows: TGCAGCGTTGAAGAACTAGCGGGGTTATCTTATAGCACAGATACGCAGTATTTT.